The rows below give T cell receptor beta chains drawn from one sample of a study of blood T cell repertoires in COVID-19. Repertoires were generated with immunoSEQ multiplex PCR, while TCRdb's copy carries only in-frame clones and drops some. Among 45,000 or so clones listed, about 85% were seen once. The sample comprised peripheral blood. These receptors all stem from a woman older than 75 with active COVID-19. Each CDR3 is given with its conserved first and last residue. The D gene is left open where the match is weak. Expanded clones are given a class, and other clones once, few, many or no size at all.

- - TRBJ2-5 TRBV9 CASSPGTSGETQYF TGTGCCAGCAGCCCCGGGACAAGTGGGGAGACCCAGTACTTC
- - TRBJ2-5 TRBV4-2 CASSPNRALETQYF TGTGCCAGCAGCCCCAACAGGGCCCTCGAGACCCAGTACTTC
TRBD2 - TRBJ2-5 TRBV4-2 CASSPTAASGALQETQYF TGTGCCAGCAGCCCCACAGCAGCTAGCGGGGCCCTACAAGAGACCCAGTACTTC
TRBD2 - TRBJ2-7 TRBV6-6 CASSDLAGESYEQYF TGTGCCAGCAGTGACTTAGCGGGGGAGTCCTACGAGCAGTACTTC
- - TRBJ1-6 TRBV7-9 CASSFEGNNPLHF TGTGCCAGCAGCTTCGAGGGAAACAACCCCCTCCACTTT
TRBD2 once TRBJ2-7 TRBV28 CASSLYRGVYEQYF TGTGCCAGCAGCCTATATCGGGGGGTTTACGAGCAGTACTTC
- - TRBJ1-2 TRBV11-2 CASSPLTGYTF TGTGCCAGCAGCCCTCTAACCGGCTACACCTTC
- once TRBJ2-2 TRBV6-6 CASSSQGSNTGELFF TGTGCCAGCAGTTCCCAGGGCTCGAACACCGGGGAGCTGTTTTTT
TRBD1 - TRBJ1-1 TRBV10-3 CAISAQGGDTEAFF TGTGCCATCAGTGCACAGGGGGGCGACACTGAAGCTTTCTTT
TRBD2 few TRBJ2-3 TRBV2 CASSEVSGGGTQYF TGTGCCAGCAGTGAAGTTAGCGGGGGGGGTACGCAGTATTTT
- - TRBJ1-4 TRBV10-3 CAIGEVDEKLFF TGTGCCATCGGGGAGGTAGATGAAAAACTGTTTTTT
TRBD2 - TRBJ2-1 TRBV9 CASSVELAGEQFF TGTGCCAGCAGCGTAGAGCTAGCGGGAGAGCAGTTCTTC
- - TRBJ1-2 TRBV7-2 CASSGDTNYGYTF TGTGCCAGCAGCGGGGACACCAACTATGGCTACACCTTC
- - TRBJ2-6 TRBV6-2/TRBV6-3 CASSAGTYFSGANVLTF TGTGCCAGCAGTGCCGGGACATACTTCTCTGGGGCCAACGTCCTGACTTTC
- once TRBJ2-2 TRBV7-3 CATQTLDSGELFF TGTGCCACCCAAACCCTCGACAGCGGGGAGCTGTTTTTT
- - TRBJ1-5 TRBV2 CASRLGGQSNQPQHF TGTGCCAGCAGGCTCGGAGGACAGAGCAATCAGCCCCAGCATTTT
TRBD2 once TRBJ2-5 TRBV9 CASSPGLAGWETQYF TGTGCCAGCAGCCCGGGACTAGCAGGTTGGGAGACCCAGTACTTC
- - TRBJ1-3 TRBV7-8 CASSLRGISGNTIYF TGTGCCAGCAGCCTCCGTGGCATTTCTGGAAACACCATATATTTT
- - TRBJ1-5 TRBV6-6 CASSYGGERGNQPQHF TGTGCCAGCAGTTACGGTGGTGAACGAGGCAATCAGCCCCAGCATTTT
TRBD1 - TRBJ1-6 TRBV2 CASIVTGGGSPLHF TGTGCCAGCATTGTTACAGGGGGCGGATCACCCCTCCACTTT
TRBD1 - TRBJ1-2 TRBV19 CASSFRQGRDYGYTF TGTGCCAGTAGTTTCAGACAGGGACGGGACTATGGCTACACCTTC
- - TRBJ2-1 TRBV18 CASSSGSYNEQFF TGTGCCAGCTCTTCCGGCTCCTACAATGAGCAGTTCTTC
- - TRBJ1-5 TRBV3-1/TRBV3-2 CASRGVSGGNQPQHF TGTGCCAGCAGGGGAGTTTCGGGGGGAAATCAGCCCCAGCATTTT
TRBD1 - TRBJ2-5 TRBV19 CASSSTGTGWAETQYF TGTGCCAGTAGTAGCACCGGGACAGGGTGGGCAGAGACCCAGTACTTC